This is a list of T cell receptor beta chains from one sample in a study of blood T cell repertoires in COVID-19. Measured with immunoSEQ multiplex PCR; TCRdb has only the in-frame clones, and not every one. The data show over 110,000 clones, with about nine tenths seen just once and roughly 12% held by the top ten. The sequenced sample was PBMCs or T cells enriched from blood (not recorded which). The receptors stem from a man aged 60 to 75 who had recovered from COVID-19. Each CDR3 is given with its conserved first and last residue. A D gene is named only where the DNA matches it firmly.

d_call j_call v_call cdr3_aa
. TRBJ1-1 TRBV27 CASSFGGGTEAFF
. TRBJ2-1 TRBV18 CASSEMGTVGYNEQFF
TRBD2 TRBJ2-3 TRBV2 CATGGMADTQYF
TRBD1 TRBJ1-4 TRBV5-1 CASSLNQGADEKLFF
. TRBJ2-1 TRBV4-1 CASSQDYPGPSDEQFF
TRBD2 TRBJ2-5 TRBV7-9 CASSLAGPGGETQYF
. TRBJ2-1 TRBV2 CATAVDSSYNEQFF
. TRBJ1-2 TRBV10-3 CAISKVAEGGNSYTF
. TRBJ1-3 TRBV9 CASSVQGHGNTIYF
TRBD1 TRBJ1-5 TRBV6-5 CASSSTGGDQPQHF
. TRBJ2-2 TRBV27 CASRAGQYTGELFF
TRBD1 TRBJ1-6 TRBV18 CASQLTGDNSPLHF
. TRBJ1-1 TRBV29-1 CSVVISEAFF
TRBD1 TRBJ1-1 TRBV29-1 CSVSDRGEAFF
TRBD2 TRBJ2-1 TRBV18 CASSAGLAGAADEQFF
. TRBJ1-4 TRBV6-4 CASSDGGSKLFF
. TRBJ2-7 TRBV30 CAWSQGYEQYF
TRBD1 TRBJ2-5 TRBV28 CASRDRETQYF
. TRBJ2-7 TRBV4-1 CASSPPGSVNEQYF
. TRBJ1-4 TRBV11-2 CASSLVLNEKLFF
. TRBJ1-1 TRBV5-5 CASSLRQGGTEAFF
TRBD1 TRBJ2-7 TRBV5-1 CASSLRDRREQYF
TRBD2 TRBJ2-1 TRBV7-3 CASSPRTSVGNNEQFF
TRBD2 TRBJ2-1 TRBV9 CASSVDRREGRGNEQFF
. TRBJ1-2 TRBV12-1 CASSVWDRGFSYTF
. TRBJ2-2 TRBV6-4 CASSEGGRYGELFF
. TRBJ1-1 TRBV6-5 CASSSYRENPNTEAFF
TRBD2 TRBJ2-1 TRBV20-1 CSASASGGTSYNEQFF
TRBD1 TRBJ1-5 TRBV4-1 CASSQDPAGTGNQPQHF
. TRBJ2-7 TRBV20-1 CSASPGLQNDYEQYF
TRBD1 TRBJ2-7 TRBV10-3 CAISGQTGTAYEQYF
. TRBJ1-1 TRBV4-1 CASSLSPGGNTEAFF
. TRBJ1-2 TRBV18 CASSPRAGIYGYTF